This T cell receptor (beta chain) was sequenced in a study of blood T cell repertoires in COVID-19 (dated by TCRdb to about 2020). About the investigation overall: Samples from collaborators originated in the United States, Italy and Spain and spanned both the acute and convalescent phases of COVID-19. Where available, HLA class I and class II types were obtained from metadata supplied by the sample provider rather than from assay-based typing. The prospective study material was composed of cDNA or gDNA derived from T cells, B-cell-depleted T cells, or PBMCs. The dataset comprised deeply sampled blood TCRbeta repertoires from subjects exposed to, actively infected with, or recovered from COVID-19. The repertoires were made available in a free public database intended to serve as a resource for research on the immune response to SARS-CoV-2. The samples were drawn from the first 160 participants of the ongoing ImmuneRACE study and from 950 to 1,500 subjects provided by 6 global collaborators. A de-identified subject ID, COVID-19 status, age in years and sex were almost always included in the sample metadata. The study at large found these results: How much clinical and demographic metadata was included differed by source and by participant, and the metadata was provided uncurated.

Participants in the prospective study were aged roughly 18 to 90 years, lived in under 30 United States geographic areas, and enrolled through a virtual design. In the prospective study, cohorts were assigned on the basis of participant-reported clinical history obtained from a screening survey and a study questionnaire. Exposed participants had been in contact, within 2 weeks of entering the study, with a person who had a PCR-confirmed or clinician-diagnosed case of COVID-19. Each participant in the prospective study had whole blood, serum and a nasopharyngeal or oropharyngeal swab collected by mobile phlebotomists. Over an approximately 2-month period, participants in the prospective study had the option of providing additional blood draws and questionnaires. Before DNA extraction, prospective study blood samples were shipped either frozen or at room temperature. After removal of 7 bases from V and 8 bases from J, the junction retains 22 bases not matched to a gene. CDR1 and CDR2 are drawn from the germline V gene: SGHAT, FQNNGV. Including cysteine and phenylalanine, the CDR3 has 17 amino acids. Only the CDR3 DNA is retained, 51 bases long and in frame from the first base.

Comment on this clone: The target of this receptor is not known. One base away there is no much larger clone; base qualities are not given.

The immunoSEQ Assay, a bias-controlled multiplex PCR, was used to amplify TCRbeta CDR3 regions from genomic DNA. The paper's data handling went like this. The number of nucleated cells in each sample was estimated from the amplification of reference gene primers within the assay. Sequence reads were collapsed and filtered to measure the absolute abundance of every unique TCRbeta CDR3 rearrangement. For each sample, productive Simpson clonality was calculated as the square root of Simpson's diversity index across productive rearrangements. Held by TCRdb, this immuneACCESS table contains in-frame sequences only and omits some clones. Under half of the omission traces to an unresolved V gene where checked; the cause of the rest is unknown. V, J and clone size are those of that table, while D and trimming were read from the DNA. In all, the sample holds 300,000 to 400,000 clones, and approximately 90% of those were seen once. The ten largest clones capture 3% to 5% of the sample.

Source material: PBMCs or T cells enriched from blood (not recorded which). This TCR was recovered from a woman aged 25-40 years who had been exposed to COVID-19. The chain joins TRBV11-2 to TRBJ1-2; 7 middle bases align to TRBD1. The CDR3 protein sequence reads: CASTRVGTVQSRVGYTF. The sequenced DNA is TGTGCCAGCACCCGAGTCGGGACAGTTCAGTCTCGTGTGGGCTACACCTTC.